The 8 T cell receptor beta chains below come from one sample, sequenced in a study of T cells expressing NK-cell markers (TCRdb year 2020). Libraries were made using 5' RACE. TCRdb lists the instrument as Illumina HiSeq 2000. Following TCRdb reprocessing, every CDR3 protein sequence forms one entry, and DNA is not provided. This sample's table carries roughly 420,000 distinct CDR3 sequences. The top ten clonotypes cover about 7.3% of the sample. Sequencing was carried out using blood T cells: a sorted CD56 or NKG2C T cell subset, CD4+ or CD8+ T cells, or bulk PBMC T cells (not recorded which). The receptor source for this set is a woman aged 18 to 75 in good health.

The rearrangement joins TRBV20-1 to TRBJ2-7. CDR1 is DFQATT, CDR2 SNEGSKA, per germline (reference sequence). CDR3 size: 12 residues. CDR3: CSGTDSSYEQYF.

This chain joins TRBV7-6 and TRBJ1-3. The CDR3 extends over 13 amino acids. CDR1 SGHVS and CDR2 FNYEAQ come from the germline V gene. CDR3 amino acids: CASSNGWGNTIYF.

The CDR3 protein is CAWRRTPRDRTYGYTF. The chain uses TRBV30 and TRBJ1-2; TCRdb proposes TRBD1, but this gene call is untestable without DNA. Germline V gives CDR1 GTSNPN, CDR2 SVGIG (reference sequence). This CDR3 spans 16 amino acids.

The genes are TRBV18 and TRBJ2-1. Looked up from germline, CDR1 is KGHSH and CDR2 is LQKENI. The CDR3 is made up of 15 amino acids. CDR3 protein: CASSPTQTLSNEQFF. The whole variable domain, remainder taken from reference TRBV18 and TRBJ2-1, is NAGVMQNPRHLVRRRGQEARLRCSPMKGHSHVYWYRQLPEEGLKFMVYLQKENIIDESGMPKERFSAEFPKEGPSILRIQQVVRGDSAAYFCASSPTQTLSNEQFFGPGTRLTVL.

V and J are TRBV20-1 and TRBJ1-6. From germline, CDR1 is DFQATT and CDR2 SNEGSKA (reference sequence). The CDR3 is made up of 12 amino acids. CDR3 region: CSAREGSSPLHF.

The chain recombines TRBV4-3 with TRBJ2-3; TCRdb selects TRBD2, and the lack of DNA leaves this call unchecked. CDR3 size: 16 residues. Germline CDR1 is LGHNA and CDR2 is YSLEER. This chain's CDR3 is CASSQVGARPADTQYF.

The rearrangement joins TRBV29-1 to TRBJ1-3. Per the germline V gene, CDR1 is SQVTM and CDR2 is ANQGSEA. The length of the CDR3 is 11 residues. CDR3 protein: CSVVSGNTIYF.

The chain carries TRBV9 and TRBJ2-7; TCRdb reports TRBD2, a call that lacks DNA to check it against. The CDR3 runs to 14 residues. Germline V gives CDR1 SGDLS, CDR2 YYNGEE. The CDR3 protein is CASSADSGGWGQYF.